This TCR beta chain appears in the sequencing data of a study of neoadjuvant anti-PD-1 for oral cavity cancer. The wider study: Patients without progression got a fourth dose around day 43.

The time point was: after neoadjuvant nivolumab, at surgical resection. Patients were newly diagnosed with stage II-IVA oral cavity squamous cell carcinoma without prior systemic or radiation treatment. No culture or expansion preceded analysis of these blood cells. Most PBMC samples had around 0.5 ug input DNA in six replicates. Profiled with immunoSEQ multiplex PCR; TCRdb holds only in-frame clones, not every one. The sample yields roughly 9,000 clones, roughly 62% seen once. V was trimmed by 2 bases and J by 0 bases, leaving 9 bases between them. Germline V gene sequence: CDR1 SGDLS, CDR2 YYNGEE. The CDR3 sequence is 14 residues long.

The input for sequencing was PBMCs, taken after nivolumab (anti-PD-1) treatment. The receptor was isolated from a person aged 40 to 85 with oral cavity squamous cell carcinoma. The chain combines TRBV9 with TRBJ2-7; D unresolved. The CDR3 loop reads CASSVVATSYEQYF. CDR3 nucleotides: TGTGCCAGCAGCGTGGTTGCTACCTCCTACGAGCAGTACTTC.